The T cell receptor (beta chain) described here comes from a study of cytomegalovirus exposure and HLA in healthy donors. Overall study results and limits: Using the classifier, cytomegalovirus status was reportedly diagnosed with high specificity and sensitivity.

The V end was cut by 1 base, the J end by 1 base, with 20 bases between. There are 19 residues in the CDR3. Per germline, CDR1 MNHEY and CDR2 SMNVEV (reference sequence). Amplification used 60 Vbeta primers and 13 Jbeta primers. Clones were read by immunoSEQ multiplex PCR, and TCRdb kept only the in-frame ones, dropping some. The data contain 120,000 or so clones, roughly 77% of them singletons. Comments on this clone: Its antigen is unidentified.

This chain joins TRBV27 and TRBJ2-1; a possible D gene is TRBD2 (6 bases). The sequence derives from a man younger than 35 in good health and CMV-seronegative. Sequencing was performed on PBMCs. The CDR3 reads CASSLYHRRDGGSYNEQFF. CDR3 bases: TGTGCCAGCAGTTTATATCACCGTCGGGACGGGGGTTCCTACAATGAGCAGTTCTTC.